What follows are 14 T cell receptor beta chains derived from one specimen sequenced in a study of T cells in women clearing cervical HPV infection. Measured with immunoSEQ multiplex PCR; TCRdb has only the in-frame clones, and not every one. Its listing shows approximately 30,000 clones. The sequenced sample consisted of blood buffy coat. The receptors here all came from a woman aged 18 to 75 with a cervical HPV16 infection that either progressed to CIN3+ or cleared (not recorded which).

Notes on this clone: The read ends 3 residues before the CDR3 terminus; that terminus is restored from the germline J gene. The chain uses TRBV19 and TRBJ2-1; 8 bases are a match to TRBD1. Germline values: CDR1 LNHDA, CDR2 SQIVND (reference sequence). The CDR3 covers 18 residues. The V and J ends lost 5 bases and 2 bases, in that order; junction bases with no gene match: 14. The sequenced part of the CDR3 DNA is TGTGCCAGTAGTCCCTTCCTCGGACAGGGTCTTCCCTACAATGAG. Encoded protein: CASSPFLGQGLPYNE. In full, the CDR3 is CASSPFLGQGLPYNEQFF.

Concerning this clone itself: The CDR3 end lies 3 residues beyond the end of the read and is filled in from the germline J gene. V and J are TRBV6-1 and TRBJ2-3, with D perhaps TRBD1 (6 bases). CDR1 and CDR2 from the germline V gene are MNHNS and SASEGT. The CDR3 extends over 15 amino acids. Incomplete CDR3 DNA: TGTGCCAGCAGTGTTCAGGACCAGGGGTATCAGCCG. Residues: CASSVQDQGYQP. The full CDR3 sequence reads CASSVQDQGYQPQYF.

About this clone itself: The read terminates 3 residues ahead of where the CDR3 ends, so the germline J gene completes it. The chain employs TRBV20-1 and TRBJ2-2; D is tentatively TRBD1 or TRBD2 (5 bases each). Germline CDR1 reads DFQATT; CDR2 reads SNEGSKA (reference sequence). This CDR3 has 14 residues. This chain's CDR3 is CSARDPGSSSPLFF. The CDR3 DNA, read in part, is TGCAGTGCTAGAGATCCAGGGAGTAGCTCACCG.

With respect to this clone: From the germline J gene comes the end of the CDR3, since the read stops 3 residues before it. The chain links TRBV19 to TRBJ1-1; 7 bases align to TRBD1. Germline CDR1 and CDR2: LNHDA and SQIVND (reference sequence). The CDR3 is 13 residues long. V gave up 10 bases and J gave up 6 bases; unmatched junction bases: 11. CDR3 bases read: TGTGCCACCAAGGACAGGCAATGGGCTGAA. Translated: CATKDRQWAE. The complete CDR3 sequence is CATKDRQWAEAFF.

Details on this clone: The read falls 3 residues short of the CDR3 end, and the missing part is taken from the germline J gene. The chain joins TRBV7-9 to TRBJ2-3, with a tentative D call TRBD1 (6 bases). Trimming stripped 5 bases from V and 4 bases from J, with 13 bases between. Germline V lookup: CDR1 SEHNR, CDR2 FQNEAQ (reference sequence). CDR3 size: 14 residues. CDR3 loop: CASSAQGAADTQYF. Incomplete CDR3 DNA: TGTGCCAGCAGCGCACAGGGAGCGGCAGATACG.

A note on this clone: The read finishes 3 residues shy of the CDR3 end, and the germline J gene is used to complete it. This chain joins TRBV7-3 and TRBJ2-2, with D hard to call. Germline V gene lookup returns CDR1 SGHTA and CDR2 FQGTGA. The CDR3 runs to 14 residues. CDR3 DNA, as far as it was read: TGTGCCAGCAGCCTCCAAGGGTCCGCTTCACCG. Its translation is CASSLQGSASP. The whole CDR3 region reads CASSLQGSASPLFF.

With regard to this clone: The CDR3 goes on 3 residues after the read ends, and that part is filled in from the germline J gene. The chain recombines TRBV6-2 or TRBV6-3 with TRBJ1-2; TRBD1 might be the D (5 bases). Trimming shortened V by 0 bases and J by 4 bases, and 6 bases separated the two germline ends. Germline V CDR1 and CDR2: MNHEY, SVGEGT. This CDR3 is built from 13 residues. Partial CDR3 DNA: TGTGCCAGCAGTTACTCTACAGGCTATGGC. Its translation is CASSYSTGYG. The whole CDR3 protein is CASSYSTGYGYTF.

About this clone: The CDR3 end falls 3 residues outside the read, so it is completed with the germline J gene. The chain links TRBV20-1 to TRBJ2-7, with 12 bases lining up with TRBD2. Germline CDR1 and CDR2: DFQATT and SNEGSKA (reference sequence). The CDR3 covers 14 residues. The V and J ends lost 6 bases and 5 bases, in that order; junction bases with no gene match: 8. The covered CDR3 bases are TGCAGTGCGCCCGGGACTAGCGGGCCCCACGAG. Its translation: CSAPGTSGPHE. The whole CDR3 region reads CSAPGTSGPHEQYF.

Concerning this clone: With the read ending 3 residues before the CDR3 end, the germline J gene is used to fill in that end. This chain uses TRBV11-2 with TRBJ1-2; a possible D gene is TRBD1 (6 bases). The CDR3 covers 12 residues. Germline values: CDR1 SGHAT, CDR2 FQNNGV. Trimming took off 3 bases at V and 5 bases at J, with 7 bases between the two ends. CDR3 in amino acids: CASSFGQYGYTF. The CDR3 bases that were read are TGTGCCAGCAGCTTTGGACAGTATGGC.

In regard to this clone: The sequence runs out 3 residues before the end of the CDR3; the remainder is reconstructed from the germline J gene. The genes are TRBV18 and TRBJ2-3; 7 nucleotides agree with TRBD1. The germline CDR1 and CDR2 sequences are KGHSH and LQKENI. The CDR3 loop spans 16 amino acids. This CDR3 is CASSHEGGGSNQPQYF. The DNA read from the CDR3 is TGTGCCAGCTCCCATGAAGGGGGCGGAAGCAATCAGCCG.

For this clone: The read is 3 residues too short to cover the CDR3 end, so that end is filled in from the germline J gene. V gene TRBV7-3 combines with J gene TRBJ2-1; a possible D gene is TRBD1 (6 bases). This CDR3 region has 15 residues. CDR1 is SGHTA and CDR2 is FQGTGA in the germline V gene. Trimming took off 0 bases at V and 5 bases at J, with 11 bases between the two ends. Partial CDR3 DNA: TGTGCCAGCAGCTTAACAACCGGACAGAACAATGAG. Translation gives CASSLTTGQNNE. The entire CDR3 reads CASSLTTGQNNEQFF.

Concerning this clone: Read data end 3 residues before the CDR3 end; the end is taken from the germline J gene. The J gene is TRBJ1-1, the V gene TRBV2; D gene unclear. Germline V lookup: CDR1 SNHLY, CDR2 FYNNEI. The CDR3 is 15 amino acids. The part of the CDR3 DNA that was read is TGTGCCAGCAGAGGAACTAGCGGCCTCCAAGAGACA. Residues: CASRGTSGLQET. The CDR3, in full, reads CASRGTSGLQETAFF. The variable domain in full, with the rest retrieved from reference TRBV2 and TRBJ1-1, is EPEVTQTPSHQVTQMGQEVILRCVPISNHLYFYWYRQILGQKVEFLVSFYNNEISEKSEIFDDQFSVERPDGSNFTLKIRSTKLEDSAMYFCASRGTSGLQETAFFGQGTRLTVV.

For this clone: The read ends 3 residues early relative to the CDR3; the germline J gene fills the gap. The chain employs TRBV2 and TRBJ2-2; perhaps TRBD1 as D (5 bases). Germline loops: CDR1 SNHLY, CDR2 FYNNEI. CDR3 size: 12 residues. Trimming shortened V by 3 bases and J by 7 bases, and 6 bases separated the two germline ends. The sequenced CDR3 bases are TGTGCCAGCAGTGAGGGGCTCGGGGAG. Encoded protein: CASSEGLGE. The CDR3 as a whole reads CASSEGLGELFF.

As for this clone: The same CDR3 arises from other DNA sequences in this sample as well. Incomplete CDR3 DNA: TGTGCCAGCAGATCTAGCGGTTACGAC. This gives the protein CASRSSGYD. The complete CDR3 reads CASRSSGYDYTF. This chain joins TRBV2 and TRBJ1-2; D remains unclear. The read halts 3 residues ahead of the CDR3 end, with the missing end drawn from the germline J gene. The CDR3 sequence is 12 residues long. Per the germline V gene, CDR1 is SNHLY and CDR2 is FYNNEI.